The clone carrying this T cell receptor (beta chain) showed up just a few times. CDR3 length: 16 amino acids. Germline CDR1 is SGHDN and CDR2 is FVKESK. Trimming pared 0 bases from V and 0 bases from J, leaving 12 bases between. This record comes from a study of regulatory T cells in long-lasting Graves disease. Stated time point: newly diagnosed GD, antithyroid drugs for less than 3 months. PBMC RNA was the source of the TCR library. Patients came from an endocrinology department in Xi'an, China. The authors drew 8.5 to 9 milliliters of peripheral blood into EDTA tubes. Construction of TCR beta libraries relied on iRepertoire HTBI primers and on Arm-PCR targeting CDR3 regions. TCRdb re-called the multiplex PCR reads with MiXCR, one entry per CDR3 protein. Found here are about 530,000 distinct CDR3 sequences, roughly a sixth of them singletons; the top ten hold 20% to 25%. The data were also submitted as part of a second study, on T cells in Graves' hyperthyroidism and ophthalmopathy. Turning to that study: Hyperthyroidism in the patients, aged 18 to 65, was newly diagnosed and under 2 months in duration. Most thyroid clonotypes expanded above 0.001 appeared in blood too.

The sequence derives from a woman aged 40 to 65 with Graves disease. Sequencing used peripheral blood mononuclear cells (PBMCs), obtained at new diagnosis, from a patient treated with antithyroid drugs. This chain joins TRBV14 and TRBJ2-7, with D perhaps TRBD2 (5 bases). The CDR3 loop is CASSQDREASSYEQYF. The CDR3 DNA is TGTGCCAGCAGCCAAGATCGGGAAGCTAGCTCCTACGAGCAGTACTTC.